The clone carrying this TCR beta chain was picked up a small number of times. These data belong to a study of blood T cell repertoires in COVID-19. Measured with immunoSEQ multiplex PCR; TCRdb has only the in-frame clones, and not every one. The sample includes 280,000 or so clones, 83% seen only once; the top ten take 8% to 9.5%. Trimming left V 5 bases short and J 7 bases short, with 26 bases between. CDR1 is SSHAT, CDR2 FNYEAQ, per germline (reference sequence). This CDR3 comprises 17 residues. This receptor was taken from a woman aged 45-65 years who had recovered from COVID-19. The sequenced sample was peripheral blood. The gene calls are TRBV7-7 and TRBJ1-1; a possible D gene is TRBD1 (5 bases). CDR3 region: CASSLFGRDYFSDEAFF. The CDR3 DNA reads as TGTGCCAGCAGCCTCTTTGGCCGGGACTATTTTTCCGATGAAGCTTTCTTT.